The clone carrying this T cell receptor beta chain was counted ten times or more. Its antigen is not identified. MiXCR, run by TCRdb on the RACE reads, gives a single entry per CDR3 protein. The sample has about 400,000 distinct CDR3 sequences; around 6% are singletons. The data belong to a study of human T cells and chemical hapten exposure. As for the study in general: Investigators sensitized around 2 cm by around 2 cm of upper inner arm skin with 2% DPC. Notes on the study in general: With DPC sensitization, TCRs exceeding 1 in 1000 frequency showed no change.

Time point here: patch test 2, 6 weeks after DPC sensitization. The treatment was: therapeutic diphenylcyclopropenone sensitization with weekly scalp DPC. V was shortened by 11 bases and J by 4 bases, with 14 bases between the two germline ends. The CDR3 extends over 12 amino acids. Germline lookup yields CDR1 ENHRY and CDR2 SYGVKD. The sample consisted of whole blood, taken in connection with sensitization to the hapten diphenylcyclopropenone (DPC). The clonotype originates from a woman aged 18-29 years with alopecia areata. Some clones in this sample may be carry-over from other donors' samples. This sequence joins TRBV10-3 and TRBJ1-2, with D possibly being TRBD1 (5 bases). CDR3 loop: CAAGTDGYGYTF. The CDR3 nucleotides are TGTGCCGCCGGGACGGATGGCTATGGCTACACCTTC.